The 27 T cell receptor beta chains given below trace back to one sample, sequenced in a study of T cell repertoires in cytomegalovirus infection (dated by TCRdb to 2018 to 2020). The data were produced on an Illumina HiSeq 1500. TCRdb trimmed the raw reads at Q25, called clones with MiXCR and kept productive beta chains. CDR3 protein duplicates are merged, each entry listing the most common genes and DNA. Within this sample are roughly 280,000 distinct CDR3 sequences, with approximately 14% of them counted one time only. Clones ranked in the top ten supply around 8.1% of the sample. Input material: PBMCs. The receptors were sampled from a human donor in good health (CMV status not recorded). Some clones in this sample may be carry-over from other donors' samples.

In its sample, this clonotype was seen a few times. CDR3: CASSFLSVRLAGFYEQYF. For the CDR3, the DNA is TGTGCCAGCAGTTTCCTATCGGTGAGGCTAGCGGGATTCTACGAGCAGTACTTC. The chain has TRBV6-2 or TRBV6-3 and TRBJ2-7; 9 bases agree with TRBD2. CDR3 length: 18 amino acids. Germline-derived CDR1 and CDR2 are MNHEY and SVGEGT. V dropped 4 bases and J dropped 3; count of bases not matched to a gene: 16.

This rearrangement joins TRBV28 to TRBJ1-3; no reliable D call. CDR1 is MDHEN, CDR2 SYDVKM, per germline. Trimming took off 7 bases at V and 3 bases at J, with 16 bases between the two ends. The CDR3 loop spans 15 amino acids. In nucleotides, the CDR3 is TGTGCCAGCACCTACTGGGCCCTGGGTGGAAACACCATATATTTT. Its translation is CASTYWALGGNTIYF.

The sample holds many counts of this clonotype. This chain links TRBV2 with TRBJ2-2; TRBD2 might be the D (5 bases). Germline V gene sequence: CDR1 SNHLY, CDR2 FYNNEI. The CDR3 runs to 16 residues. Trimming stripped 6 bases from V and 1 base from J, with 15 bases between. As DNA, the CDR3 is TGTGCCAGCAGGGTCCTACGGGGAAAGAACACCGGGGAGCTGTTTTTT. It encodes CASRVLRGKNTGELFF.

The sample holds a few counts of this clonotype. V is TRBV4-1 and J is TRBJ1-1; a possible D gene is TRBD1 (5 bases). V lost 0 bases to trimming and J lost 5 bases, with 22 bases between them. The CDR3 sequence is 18 residues long. CDR1 and CDR2 from the germline V gene are MGHRA and YSYEKL. CDR3 coding DNA: TGCGCCAGCAGCCAAGATCCCTCATTTGGGGCTGGAAAAACTGAAGCTTTCTTT. Its translation: CASSQDPSFGAGKTEAFF.

The chain employs TRBV29-1 and TRBJ1-1; 7 bases are a match to TRBD1. In germline, CDR1 is SQVTM, CDR2 ANQGSEA. This CDR3 has 13 amino acids. V shed 4 bases and J 0 bases; nucleotides not matched to a gene: 2. The CDR3 loop reads CSVAQGLNTEAFF. The DNA for the CDR3 is TGCAGCGTTGCACAGGGGTTGAACACTGAAGCTTTCTTT.

The genes are TRBV6-2 or TRBV6-3 and TRBJ2-4, with 15 bases lining up with TRBD2. J lost 0 bases, V lost 2 bases, and 2 bases had no gene match. In germline, CDR1 is MNHEY, CDR2 SVGEGT. The CDR3 spans 18 residues. The CDR3 region is CASSYMGLAGGAKNIQYF. The DNA for the CDR3 is TGTGCCAGCAGTTACATGGGACTAGCGGGAGGAGCCAAAAACATTCAGTACTTC.

This clonotype was detected a few times. The chain combines TRBV11-3 with TRBJ2-1; 9 bases match TRBD2. CDR3 length: 15 residues. Germline-derived CDR1 and CDR2 are SGHNT and YENEEA. Unmatched junction bases numbered 11, after V lost 6 bases and J lost 8 bases. The DNA for the CDR3 is TGTGCCAGCAGTCTCACTAGCGGGCTTGTTTATGAGCAGTTCTTC. As protein: CASSLTSGLVYEQFF.

This clonotype was picked up many times. The V call is TRBV20-1, the J call TRBJ2-1, with 14 bases fitting TRBD2. The CDR3 runs to 18 residues. Germline lookup yields CDR1 DFQATT and CDR2 SNEGSKA (reference sequence). The V gene end was trimmed by 5 bases and the J gene end by 0 bases; junction bases not matched to a gene: 9. Here the CDR3 reads CSAPTSGGASGSYNEQFF. CDR3 nucleotide sequence: TGCAGTGCTCCGACTAGCGGGGGGGCCTCGGGCTCCTACAATGAGCAGTTCTTC.

Comment on this clonotype: Given a much more abundant clone one base away, this may be a read error. The chain is built from TRBV7-3 and TRBJ1-1, with D possibly matching TRBD1 (5 bases). The CDR3 consists of 13 residues. Germline CDR1 SGHTA, CDR2 FQGTGA. Trimming cost V 3 bases and J 6 bases, with 11 bases left between them. The CDR3 region has the DNA TGTGCCAGCAGCTTCGAGACAGCTTCTGAAGCTTTCTTT. Translating it yields CASSFETASEAFF.

The genes are TRBV27 and TRBJ1-4; a possible D gene is TRBD1 (5 bases). Trimming took off 5 bases at V and 10 bases at J, with 14 bases between the two ends. The germline gives CDR1 MNHEY, CDR2 SMNVEV (reference sequence). The CDR3 sequence is 13 residues long. The CDR3 loop reads CASSPRQTGKLFF. The CDR3 region has the DNA TGTGCCAGCAGTCCGCGACAGACCGGAAAACTGTTTTTT.

This clonotype was seen at least ten times. The chain recombines TRBV14 with TRBJ2-1, with TRBD2 as a possible D gene (6 bases). The V gene lost 1 base and the J gene lost 7 bases, with 17 bases spanning the gap. Germline CDR1 is SGHDN and CDR2 is FVKESK. The length of the CDR3 is 16 residues. The CDR3 loop reads CASSQGQAGPGNEQFF. As DNA, the CDR3 is TGTGCCAGCAGCCAAGGTCAAGCGGGCCCTGGGAATGAGCAGTTCTTC.

This clonotype was found many times. This chain links TRBV7-3 with TRBJ2-1, with D possibly matching TRBD2 (6 bases). V was shortened by 5 bases and J by 6 bases, with 17 bases between the two germline ends. The CDR3 sequence is 15 residues long. Germline V gene data show CDR1 as SGHTA and CDR2 as FQGTGA. CDR3 amino acids: CASSHTGLALNEQFF. The CDR3 coding sequence is TGTGCCAGCAGCCACACGGGACTGGCTCTCAATGAGCAGTTCTTC. Supplemented by reference TRBV7-3 and TRBJ2-1, the full variable domain reads GAGVSQTPSNKVTEKGKYVELRCDPISGHTALYWYRQSLGQGPEFLIYFQGTGAADDSGLPNDRFFAVRPEGSVSTLKIQRTERGDSAVYLCASSHTGLALNEQFFGPGTRLTVL.

This clonotype was seen at least ten times. The chain combines TRBV28 with TRBJ1-2; TRBD1 agrees at 7 bases. With V trimmed by 5 bases and J by 4 bases, 10 bases remained unmatched. CDR1 is MDHEN, CDR2 SYDVKM, per germline. The CDR3 spans 15 residues. Here the CDR3 reads CASSPPDRDSYGYTF. In nucleotides, the CDR3 is TGTGCCAGCAGTCCTCCTGACAGGGACTCCTATGGCTACACCTTC.

This clonotype was seen a few times. The gene calls are TRBV7-3 and TRBJ1-1, with 7 bases fitting TRBD1. Germline loops: CDR1 SGHTA, CDR2 FQGTGA. Trimming at V came to 0 bases and at J to 5 bases, leaving 9 bases not matched to a gene. The CDR3 consists of 16 residues. DNA of the CDR3: TGTGCCAGCAGCTTAACGCCACAGGGGAGTAGGACTGAAGCTTTCTTT. This sequence encodes CASSLTPQGSRTEAFF.

This clonotype was found a few times. This chain's CDR3 is CAISEKGNSPLHF. The CDR3 DNA follows: TGTGCCATCAGTGAAAAGGGGAACTCACCCCTCCACTTT. The chain links TRBV10-3 to TRBJ1-6, with a possible D match to TRBD1 (5 bases). V was cut by 3 bases and J by 10 bases, with 10 bases left in between. The CDR3 consists of 13 residues. Germline V gives CDR1 ENHRY, CDR2 SYGVKD.

The sample holds many counts of this clonotype. The chain couples TRBV7-2 to TRBJ1-5, with 7 bases fitting TRBD1. Losses at the gene ends were 5 bases for V and 7 bases for J; bases not matched to a gene: 8. CDR1 and CDR2 (germline): SGHTA, FQGNSA. The CDR3 is 14 residues long. The CDR3 bases are TGTGCCAGCAGCCCGCCAGGGGGGCAGCAGCCCCAGCATTTT. Residues: CASSPPGGQQPQHF.

This clonotype was counted only a few times. This chain links TRBV19 with TRBJ1-1; perhaps TRBD1 as D (5 bases). This CDR3 region has 14 residues. In germline, CDR1 is LNHDA, CDR2 SQIVND (reference sequence). V was trimmed by 4 bases and J by 4 bases, leaving 13 bases between them. The CDR3 reads CASSTKGAGTEAFF. CDR3 bases: TGTGCCAGTAGTACGAAAGGGGCCGGCACTGAAGCTTTCTTT.

As concerns this clonotype: Possible read error: a much larger clone is one base away. The chain links TRBV7-2 to TRBJ2-1, with D possibly being TRBD2 (6 bases). Deletions cut 3 bases from V and 10 bases from J, with 10 bases between. CDR1 and CDR2 from the germline V gene are SGHTA and FQGNSA. CDR3 length equals 12 residues. The CDR3 DNA is TGTACCAGCAGCTTGGGGGGAGTCGAGCAGTTCTTC. This sequence encodes CTSSLGGVEQFF.

This clonotype was seen at least ten times. V and J are TRBV11-1 and TRBJ2-3; 9 nucleotides agree with TRBD2. This CDR3 region has 17 residues. Germline-derived CDR1 and CDR2 are SGHAT and FQDESV (reference sequence). V dropped 5 bases and J dropped 2; count of bases not matched to a gene: 11. This CDR3 is CASSHGNSGGSTDTQYF. The CDR3 bases are TGTGCCAGCAGCCACGGAAATAGCGGGGGTTCCACAGATACGCAGTATTTT. Filled out from reference TRBV11-1 and TRBJ2-3, the complete variable domain reads EAEVAQSPRYKITEKSQAVAFWCDPISGHATLYWYRQILGQGPELLVQFQDESVVDDSQLPKDRFSAERLKGVDSTLKIQPAELGDSAMYLCASSHGNSGGSTDTQYFGPGTRLTVL.

This clonotype has only a few counts. The CDR3 here is CASSRKATVGELFF. CDR3 in DNA: TGCGCCAGCAGTAGAAAAGCTACGGTCGGGGAGCTGTTTTTT. J is TRBJ2-2 and V is TRBV10-1; the D is unclear. Germline V CDR1 and CDR2: WNHNN, SYGVQD (reference sequence). The CDR3 covers 14 residues. Between the trimmed V and J ends, which lost 5 bases and 7 bases, there was a span of 14 bases.

This clonotype has at least ten counts. The chain has TRBV2 and TRBJ2-7; D not certain. CDR3 length equals 12 residues. CDR1 and CDR2 from the germline V gene are SNHLY and FYNNEI. The V end lost 7 bases, the J end lost 0 bases, and 7 bases lay between the germline ends. The CDR3 reads CASTDSSYEQYF. The CDR3 DNA is TGTGCCAGCACGGATAGCTCCTACGAGCAGTACTTC.

In this sample, this clonotype turned up a few times. The J gene is TRBJ2-2, the V gene TRBV3-1, with 8 positions matching TRBD1. V was clipped by 1 base and J by 5 bases; unmatched bases: 9. The CDR3 extends over 17 amino acids. Germline CDR1 is LGHDT and CDR2 is YNNKEL (reference sequence). The CDR3 DNA is TGTGCCAGCAGCCAAGCTGGCGGCAGGGGGCAAACCGGGGAGCTGTTTTTT. Translated: CASSQAGGRGQTGELFF.

The rearrangement uses TRBV28 and TRBJ1-2; tentatively, D is TRBD1 (6 bases). The CDR3 length is 14 residues. Germline V gene data show CDR1 as MDHEN and CDR2 as SYDVKM. Trimming took 6 bases from V and 8 from J, leaving 19 bases between them. The CDR3 loop is CASRDAPGGNGYTF. CDR3 coding DNA: TGTGCCAGCAGAGACGCCCCGGGGGGCAACGGCTACACCTTC.

This clonotype has more than one count but fewer than ten. The chain is built from TRBV2 and TRBJ2-7; D is unclear. Germline CDR1 SNHLY, CDR2 FYNNEI. This CDR3 spans 12 amino acids. Trimming removed 2 bases from V and 6 bases from J, with 8 bases in between. The CDR3: CASSENQSEQYF. The CDR3 DNA follows: TGTGCCAGCAGTGAAAACCAGTCCGAGCAGTACTTC. The full variable domain, rest sourced from reference TRBV2 and TRBJ2-7, is EPEVTQTPSHQVTQMGQEVILRCVPISNHLYFYWYRQILGQKVEFLVSFYNNEISEKSEIFDDQFSVERPDGSNFTLKIRSTKLEDSAMYFCASSENQSEQYFGPGTRLTVT.

This sequence joins TRBV28 and TRBJ1-3; D is possibly TRBD1 (6 bases). This CDR3 is 16 amino acids long. V shed 5 bases and J shed 0 bases, with 14 bases lying between them. Germline loops: CDR1 MDHEN, CDR2 SYDVKM. The CDR3 coding sequence is TGTGCCAGCAGTACTACAGGGTACCCCTCTGGAAACACCATATATTTT. This gives the protein CASSTTGYPSGNTIYF.

Comment on this clonotype: A much larger clone differs from this one at a single base, so this may be a read error. As the CDR3 is not closed by the conserved phenylalanine or tryptophan, this likely results from a read error. This sequence joins TRBV7-6 and TRBJ2-5; TRBD2 agrees at 11 bases. The germline V gene has CDR1 SGHVS and CDR2 FNYEAQ. CDR3 size: 15 residues. The V gene end was trimmed by 5 bases and the J gene end by 3 bases; junction bases not matched to a gene: 5. This CDR3 is CASSTRLAGKETQYC. For the CDR3, the DNA is TGTGCCAGCAGCACAAGACTAGCGGGGAAAGAGACCCAGTACTGC.

A note on this clonotype: The CDR3 carries no conserved terminal phenylalanine or tryptophan, so it likely arises from a read error. The chain joins TRBV7-9 to TRBJ1-5; D perhaps matches TRBD1 (5 bases). Germline CDR1 SEHNR, CDR2 FQNEAQ (reference sequence). V was clipped by 5 bases and J by 8 bases, with 13 bases between them. The CDR3 length is 13 residues. This chain's CDR3 is CASSKGPGEPQHL. The CDR3, as DNA: TGTGCCAGCAGCAAGGGACCCGGGGAGCCCCAGCATTTG.